The rows below give T cell receptor beta chains drawn from one sample of a study of blood T cell repertoires in COVID-19. This table comes from immunoSEQ multiplex PCR, and its TCRdb copy is limited to in-frame clones, with some not included. The sample consists of about 59,000 clones, roughly 77% of them appearing once. Sequences were obtained from peripheral blood. These receptors came from a man aged 55 to 69 with COVID-19, enrolled during active disease. CDR3s include the opening cysteine and the closing phenylalanine or tryptophan. Fields, in order: CDR3 length, J gene, clone size, V gene, D gene, CDR3 protein, CDR3 DNA. The D gene is left open where the match is weak. For some rows the clone size is stated as once, few or many, or as a class when expanded; others skip it.

len: 16
j_gene: TRBJ1-1
abundance: NA
v_gene: TRBV7-6
d_gene: TRBD1
CDR3aa: CASSFPQGGWNTEAFF
CDR3nt: TGTGCCAGCAGCTTCCCACAGGGGGGGTGGAACACTGAAGCTTTCTTT

len: 14
j_gene: TRBJ2-4
abundance: NA
v_gene: TRBV7-2
d_gene: NA
CDR3aa: CASSLAGEAAQQNF
CDR3nt: TGTGCCAGCAGCTTAGCGGGGGAGGCGGCTCAACAAAACTTC

len: 16
j_gene: TRBJ1-4
abundance: NA
v_gene: TRBV10-3
d_gene: NA
CDR3aa: CAISESLHGSGEKLFF
CDR3nt: TGTGCCATCAGTGAGTCACTCCACGGTAGCGGTGAAAAACTGTTTTTT

len: 13
j_gene: TRBJ2-1
abundance: NA
v_gene: TRBV3-1/TRBV3-2
d_gene: NA
CDR3aa: CASSRQAGDEQFF
CDR3nt: TGTGCCAGCAGCCGACAGGCAGGGGATGAGCAGTTCTTC

len: 15
j_gene: TRBJ2-7
abundance: NA
v_gene: TRBV6-6
d_gene: TRBD1
CDR3aa: CASRPSRGQVDEQYF
CDR3nt: TGTGCCAGCAGACCGTCCCGGGGACAGGTCGACGAGCAGTACTTC

len: 13
j_gene: TRBJ2-5
abundance: NA
v_gene: TRBV6-5
d_gene: NA
CDR3aa: CASSYQEGGTQYF
CDR3nt: TGTGCCAGCAGCTATCAGGAGGGTGGGACCCAGTACTTC

len: 15
j_gene: TRBJ1-4
abundance: few
v_gene: TRBV9
d_gene: TRBD1
CDR3aa: CASSIQTGGNEKLFF
CDR3nt: TGTGCCAGCAGCATACAGACAGGGGGCAACGAAAAACTGTTTTTT

len: 17
j_gene: TRBJ2-6
abundance: NA
v_gene: TRBV10-3
d_gene: TRBD1
CDR3aa: CAISEGQALSGANVLTF
CDR3nt: TGTGCCATCAGTGAGGGACAGGCCCTCTCTGGGGCCAACGTCCTGACTTTC

len: 19
j_gene: TRBJ1-1
abundance: NA
v_gene: TRBV14
d_gene: NA
CDR3aa: CASSRGPGRSLLRGAEAFF
CDR3nt: TGTGCCAGCAGCCGAGGTCCGGGACGCTCGTTGTTGCGGGGGGCTGAAGCTTTCTTT

len: 20
j_gene: TRBJ1-6
abundance: NA
v_gene: TRBV24-1
d_gene: TRBD1
CDR3aa: CATSDLSVTEGQFRNSPLHF
CDR3nt: TGTGCCACCAGTGATTTGAGCGTTACTGAGGGACAGTTTCGAAATTCACCCCTCCACTTT

len: 14
j_gene: TRBJ1-1
abundance: NA
v_gene: TRBV3-1/TRBV3-2
d_gene: NA
CDR3aa: CASSPWAANTEAFF
CDR3nt: TGTGCCAGCAGCCCTTGGGCCGCTAACACTGAAGCTTTCTTT